A single T cell receptor beta chain is shown here with its context. The study recruited people aged roughly 18 to 95 years across around 24 US areas. Donors were grouped by their self-reported clinical history. The data stem from a study of blood T cell repertoires in COVID-19. The assay was immunoSEQ multiplex PCR, and TCRdb's table has in-frame clones only and misses some. The sample carries 130,000 or so clones, roughly 83% recorded once. V lost 1 base and J 9 bases, leaving 13 bases between the germline ends. The CDR3 runs to 14 residues. Germline CDR1 reads LGHNA; CDR2 reads YSLEER. The sequence came from a man aged 50 to 60 who had recovered from COVID-19. What was sequenced was PBMCs or T cells enriched from blood (not recorded which). The chain carries TRBV4-3 and TRBJ1-3; D is undetermined. CDR3 amino acids: CASSQVGPLATIYF. CDR3 DNA sequence: TGCGCCAGCAGCCAAGTGGGTCCTTTAGCCACCATATATTTT.